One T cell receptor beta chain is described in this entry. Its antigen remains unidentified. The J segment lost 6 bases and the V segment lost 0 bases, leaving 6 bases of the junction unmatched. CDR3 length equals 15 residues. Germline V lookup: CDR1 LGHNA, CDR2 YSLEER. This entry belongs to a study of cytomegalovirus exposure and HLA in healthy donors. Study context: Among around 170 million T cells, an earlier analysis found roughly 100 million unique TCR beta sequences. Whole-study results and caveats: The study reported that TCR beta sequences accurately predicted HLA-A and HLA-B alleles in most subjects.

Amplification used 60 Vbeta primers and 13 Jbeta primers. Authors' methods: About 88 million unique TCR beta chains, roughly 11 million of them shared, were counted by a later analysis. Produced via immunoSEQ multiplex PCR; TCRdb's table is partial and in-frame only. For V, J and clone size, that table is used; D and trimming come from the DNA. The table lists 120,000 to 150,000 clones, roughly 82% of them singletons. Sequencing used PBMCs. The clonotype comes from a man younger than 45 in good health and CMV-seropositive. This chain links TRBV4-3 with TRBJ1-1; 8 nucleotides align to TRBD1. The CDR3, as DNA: TGCGCCAGCAGCCAAGATGCAGGGGGCCTGTCTGAAGCTTTCTTT. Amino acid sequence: CASSQDAGGLSEAFF.